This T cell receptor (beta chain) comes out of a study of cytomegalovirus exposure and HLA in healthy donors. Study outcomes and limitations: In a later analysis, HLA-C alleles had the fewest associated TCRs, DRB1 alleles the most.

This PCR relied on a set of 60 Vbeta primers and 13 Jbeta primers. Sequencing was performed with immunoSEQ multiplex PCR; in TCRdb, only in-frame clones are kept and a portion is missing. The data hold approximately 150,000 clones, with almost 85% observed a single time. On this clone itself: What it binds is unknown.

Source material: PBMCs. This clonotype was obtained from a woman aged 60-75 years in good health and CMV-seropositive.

CDR3 amino acids: CAWSVLWGLDRGGSYEQYF. CDR3 coding DNA: TGTGCCTGGAGTGTACTTTGGGGGCTAGACCGGGGGGGCTCCTACGAGCAGTACTTC. The chain recombines TRBV30 with TRBJ2-7, with 8 bases aligning to TRBD2. J lost 0 bases, V lost 0 bases, and 16 bases had no gene match. The CDR3 loop spans 19 amino acids. Germline-derived CDR1 and CDR2 are GTSNPN and SVGIG (reference sequence).